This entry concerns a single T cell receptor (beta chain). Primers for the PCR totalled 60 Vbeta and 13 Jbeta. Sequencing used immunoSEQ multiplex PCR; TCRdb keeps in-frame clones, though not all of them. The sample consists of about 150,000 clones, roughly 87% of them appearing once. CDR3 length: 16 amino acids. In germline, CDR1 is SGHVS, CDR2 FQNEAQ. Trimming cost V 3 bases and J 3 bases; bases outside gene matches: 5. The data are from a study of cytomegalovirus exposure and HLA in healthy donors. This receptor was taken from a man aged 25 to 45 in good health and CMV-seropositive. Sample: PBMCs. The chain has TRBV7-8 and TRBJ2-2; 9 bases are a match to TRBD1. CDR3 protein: CASSFSTGGHTGELFF. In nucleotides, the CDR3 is TGTGCCAGCAGCTTCAGCACAGGGGGCCACACCGGGGAGCTGTTTTTT. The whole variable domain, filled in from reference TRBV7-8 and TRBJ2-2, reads GAGVSQSPRYKVAKRGQDVALRCDPISGHVSLFWYQQALGQGPEFLTYFQNEAQLDKSGLPSDRFFAERPEGSVSTLKIQRTQQEDSAVYLCASSFSTGGHTGELFFGEGSRLTVL.